The 9 T cell receptor beta chains given below trace back to one sample, sequenced in a study of blood T cell repertoires in COVID-19. Using immunoSEQ multiplex PCR, the repertoire was profiled, and TCRdb retains in-frame clones only, with some absent. Of around 150,000 clones listed, roughly 84% were seen once; the top ten hold 3.5% to 4.5%. The sequencing input was peripheral blood. Source of these receptors: a woman aged 55-69 years with acute or convalescent COVID-19.

The chain is built from TRBV28 and TRBJ1-1; tentatively, D is TRBD1 (6 bases). CDR1 and CDR2 from the germline V gene are MDHEN and SYDVKM. The ends were cut back, 2 bases at V and 5 bases at J, with 12 bases in the middle. This CDR3 has 14 residues. Here the CDR3 reads CASSLGGRGTEAFF. DNA for the CDR3: TGTGCCAGCAGTTTAGGTGGGAGGGGGACTGAAGCTTTCTTT.

V gene TRBV19 combines with J gene TRBJ1-5; a possible D gene is TRBD1 (6 bases). The CDR3 loop spans 15 amino acids. Germline values: CDR1 LNHDA, CDR2 SQIVND (reference sequence). Trimming removed 5 bases from V and 4 bases from J, with 15 bases in between. CDR3 protein: CASSSGGGRNQPQHF. As DNA, the CDR3 is TGTGCCAGTAGTTCCGGTGGGGGCCGAAATCAGCCCCAGCATTTT.

The chain uses TRBV5-1 and TRBJ1-5; D is possibly TRBD1 (6 bases). This CDR3 has 15 residues. In germline, CDR1 is SGHRS, CDR2 YFSETQ. V dropped 4 bases and J dropped 5 bases, with 16 bases sitting between them. The CDR3 DNA reads TGCGCCAGCAGCCCACAGTGGGGGGGCGATCAGCCCCAGCATTTT. Its translation is CASSPQWGGDQPQHF.

The chain has TRBV7-9 and TRBJ2-1, with 10 nucleotides matching TRBD2. Germline CDR1 and CDR2: SEHNR and FQNEAQ (reference sequence). The CDR3 has 16 amino acids. Germline trimming cut 1 base from V and 11 bases from J; bases unmatched to any gene: 11. The CDR3 loop is CASSLGPSGSRSKQFF. In DNA form, the CDR3 reads TGTGCCAGCAGCTTAGGACCTAGCGGGAGTAGATCTAAGCAGTTCTTC.

This chain connects TRBV6-2 or TRBV6-3 to TRBJ2-1, with D perhaps matching TRBD1 (6 bases). The CDR3 length is 18 residues. Trimming took off 0 bases at V and 1 base at J, with 16 bases between the two ends. Germline CDR1 reads MNHEY; CDR2 reads SVGEGT. CDR3 region: CASSYSLQGILSYNEQFF. CDR3 DNA: TGTGCCAGCAGTTACTCGTTACAGGGAATTCTGTCCTACAATGAGCAGTTCTTC.

This clone turned up a few times. V gene TRBV6-5 combines with J gene TRBJ1-1, with unresolved D. V lost 11 bases to trimming and J lost 5 bases, with 15 bases between them. This CDR3 contains 12 residues. Germline CDR1 reads MNHEY; CDR2 reads SVGAGI. The CDR3 here is CAASRVRTEAFF. The CDR3, as DNA: TGTGCCGCTAGCCGGGTGAGGACTGAAGCTTTCTTT.

The genes are TRBV19 and TRBJ1-2; TRBD1 might be the D (6 bases). The CDR3 spans 13 residues. V lost 10 bases and J 4 bases, leaving 16 bases between the germline ends. Germline lookup yields CDR1 LNHDA and CDR2 SQIVND (reference sequence). Here the CDR3 DNA reads TGTGCCATTAAAAACCAGGGGACCTATGGCTACACCTTC. Protein sequence: CAIKNQGTYGYTF.

The count of this clone is one. The V call is TRBV24-1, the J call TRBJ1-5; 11 nucleotides match TRBD1. There are 17 residues in the CDR3. Germline V CDR1 and CDR2: KGHDR, SFDVKD. The J segment lost 3 bases and the V segment lost 4 bases, leaving 7 bases of the junction unmatched. The CDR3 loop reads CATSDLPGQGDNQPQHF. CDR3 coding DNA: TGTGCCACCAGTGACCTTCCGGGACAGGGGGACAATCAGCCCCAGCATTTT.

The rearrangement joins TRBV5-1 to TRBJ2-5; 9 bases are a match to TRBD1. Germline loops: CDR1 SGHRS, CDR2 YFSETQ. The CDR3 length is 17 residues. V shed 5 bases and J 0 bases; nucleotides not matched to a gene: 11. The CDR3 sequence: CASSITGGERYQETQYF. In nucleotides, the CDR3 is TGCGCCAGCAGTATTACAGGGGGCGAGAGGTACCAAGAGACCCAGTACTTC.